The 8 T cell receptor beta chains given below trace back to one sample, sequenced in a study of T-cell memory formation after mild COVID-19. TCRdb re-derived calls from the 5' RACE reads in MiXCR, one entry per CDR3 protein. The repertoire holds around 300,000 distinct CDR3 sequences, with roughly 17% as singletons. Input material: PBMCs or a T cell subset sorted from them (not recorded which). Receptors originate from a man aged 18 to 30 who had mild COVID-19 (a few samples of this study predate the infection). Cell type and time point are not known.

This clonotype has more than one count but fewer than ten. The rearrangement uses TRBV12-5 and TRBJ2-5, with TRBD2 matching 11 bases. V gave up 7 bases and J gave up 4 bases; unmatched junction bases: 8. This CDR3 has 15 residues. Germline CDR1 LGHNT, CDR2 FRNRAP. CDR3 region: CASALTSGVGETQYF. The DNA of the CDR3 is TGTGCTAGTGCCTTGACTAGCGGGGTGGGAGAGACCCAGTACTTC.

This clonotype occurred a few times. The rearrangement uses TRBV20-1 and TRBJ1-1, with D maybe TRBD1 (6 bases). CDR1 is DFQATT, CDR2 SNEGSKA, per germline (reference sequence). The CDR3 is made up of 13 amino acids. V was clipped by 6 bases and J by 1 base, with 12 bases between them. The CDR3, as DNA: TGCAGTGCCCGGAAAGGGGGGAACACTGAAGCTTTCTTT. Translation gives CSARKGGNTEAFF.

This clonotype was seen once. The chain links TRBV11-2 to TRBJ2-2; TRBD2 matches at 11 bases. CDR3 length: 17 residues. Germline V gene sequence: CDR1 SGHAT, CDR2 FQNNGV. Trimming cost V 0 bases and J 6 bases; bases outside gene matches: 6. DNA for the CDR3: TGTGCCAGCAGCTTAGATCCGAGTAGCGGGAGGGCCGGGGAGCTGTTTTTT. It encodes CASSLDPSSGRAGELFF.

There are a few counts of this clonotype. J is TRBJ1-6 and V is TRBV11-2; perhaps TRBD1 as D (5 bases). The V end lost 6 bases, the J end lost 14 bases, and 20 bases lay between the germline ends. The CDR3 has 14 residues. Germline lookup yields CDR1 SGHAT and CDR2 FQNNGV. The CDR3 DNA follows: TGTGCCAGCAGTGACAGAGGAAGGATATTGGCCCTCCACTTT. Amino acid sequence: CASSDRGRILALHF.

This clonotype turned up a few times. The chain uses TRBV7-9 and TRBJ2-3, with a possible D match to TRBD1 (6 bases). This CDR3 has 19 residues. Germline V CDR1 and CDR2: SEHNR, FQNEAQ (reference sequence). V dropped 3 bases and J dropped 3 bases, with 25 bases sitting between them. Here the CDR3 reads CASSFILVRGDVVTDTQYF. The CDR3 region has the DNA TGTGCCAGCAGCTTCATACTAGTCAGGGGCGATGTGGTGACAGATACGCAGTATTTT.

This clonotype has a handful of counts. V and J are TRBV11-2 and TRBJ1-1; D unresolved. The length of the CDR3 is 12 residues. Germline V CDR1 and CDR2: SGHAT, FQNNGV. The V end lost 3 bases, the J end lost 3 bases, and 5 bases lay between the germline ends. The CDR3 sequence: CASSFSYTEAFF. Here the CDR3 DNA reads TGTGCCAGCAGCTTTTCATACACTGAAGCTTTCTTT.

The gene calls are TRBV4-1 and TRBJ2-7; TRBD2 might be the D (6 bases). This CDR3 region has 15 residues. V was clipped by 4 bases and J by 3 bases, with 16 bases between them. The germline V gene has CDR1 MGHRA and CDR2 YSYEKL. In DNA form, the CDR3 reads TGCGCCAGCAGCCTAAGAGGGACTTCCTACTACGAGCAGTACTTC. Protein: CASSLRGTSYYEQYF.

The chain couples TRBV9 to TRBJ1-1; unclear D gene. V lost 4 bases and J lost 0, with 10 bases in between. This CDR3 comprises 14 residues. Germline assignment: CDR1 SGDLS and CDR2 YYNGEE. The CDR3 spells CASSPLRVNTEAFF. The DNA of the CDR3 is TGTGCCAGCAGCCCCCTTCGGGTGAACACTGAAGCTTTCTTT.